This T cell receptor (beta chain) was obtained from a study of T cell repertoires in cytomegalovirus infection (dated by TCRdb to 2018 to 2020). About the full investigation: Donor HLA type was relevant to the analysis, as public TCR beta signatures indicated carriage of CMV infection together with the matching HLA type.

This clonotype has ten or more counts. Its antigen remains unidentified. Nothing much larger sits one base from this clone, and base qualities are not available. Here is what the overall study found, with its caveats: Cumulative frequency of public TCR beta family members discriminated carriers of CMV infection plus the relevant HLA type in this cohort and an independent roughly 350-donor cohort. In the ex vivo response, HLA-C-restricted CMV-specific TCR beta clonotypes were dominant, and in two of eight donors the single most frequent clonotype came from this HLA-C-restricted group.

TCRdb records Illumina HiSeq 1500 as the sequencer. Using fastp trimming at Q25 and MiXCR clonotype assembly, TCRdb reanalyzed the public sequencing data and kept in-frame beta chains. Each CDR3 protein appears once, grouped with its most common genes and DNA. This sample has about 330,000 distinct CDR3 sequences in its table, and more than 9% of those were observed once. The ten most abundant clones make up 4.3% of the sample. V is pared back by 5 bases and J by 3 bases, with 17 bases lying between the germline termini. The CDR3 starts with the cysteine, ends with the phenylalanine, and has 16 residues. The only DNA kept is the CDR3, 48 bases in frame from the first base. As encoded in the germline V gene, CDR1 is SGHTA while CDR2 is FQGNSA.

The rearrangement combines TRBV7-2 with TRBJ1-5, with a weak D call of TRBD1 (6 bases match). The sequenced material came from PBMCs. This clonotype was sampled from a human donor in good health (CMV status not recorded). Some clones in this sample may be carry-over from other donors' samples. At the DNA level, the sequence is TGTGCCAGCAGCCCCGGACAGTCGAATTACAATCAGCCCCAGCATTTT. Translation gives CASSPGQSNYNQPQHF.